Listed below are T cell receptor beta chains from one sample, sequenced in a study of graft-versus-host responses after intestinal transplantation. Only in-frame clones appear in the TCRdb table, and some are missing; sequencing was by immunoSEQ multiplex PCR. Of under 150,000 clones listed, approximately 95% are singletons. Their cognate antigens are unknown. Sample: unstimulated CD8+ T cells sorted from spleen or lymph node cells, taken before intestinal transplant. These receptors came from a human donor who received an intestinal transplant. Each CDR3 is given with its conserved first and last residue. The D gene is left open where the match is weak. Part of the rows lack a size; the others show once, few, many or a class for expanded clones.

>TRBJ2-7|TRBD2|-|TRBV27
TGTGCCAGCAGTTTATCGCTAGCGGGAGGGCTCTCCTACGAGCAGTACTTC
CASSLSLAGGLSYEQYF
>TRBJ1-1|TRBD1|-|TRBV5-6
TGTGCCAGCAACCCGACAGGGTGGCTTGAAGCTTTCTTT
CASNPTGWLEAFF
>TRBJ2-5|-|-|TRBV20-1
TGCAGTGCTAGAGCGAACGCTTGGTACTTC
CSARANAWYF
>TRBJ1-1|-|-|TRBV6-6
TGTGCCAGCAGTTACCACGACAACAGTGAAGCTTTCTTT
CASSYHDNSEAFF
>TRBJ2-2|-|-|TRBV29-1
TGCAGCGTTGTGGCAGAGAACACCGGGGAGCTGTTTTTT
CSVVAENTGELFF
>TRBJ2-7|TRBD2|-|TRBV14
TGTGCCAGCAGCCACGGGATAGCGGGCTACGAGCAGTACTTC
CASSHGIAGYEQYF
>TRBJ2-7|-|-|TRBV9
TGTGCCAGCAGCTCCCCGGTGGAGGGGGGATCCTACGAGCAGTACTTC
CASSSPVEGGSYEQYF
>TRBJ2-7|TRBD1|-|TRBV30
TGTGCCTGGAGTTTTGGTCAGGGGGCTGACGAGCAGTACTTC
CAWSFGQGADEQYF
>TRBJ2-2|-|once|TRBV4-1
TGCGCCAGCAGCCAAGCCGGTACCGGGGAGCTGTTTTTT
CASSQAGTGELFF
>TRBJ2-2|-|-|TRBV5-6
TGTGCCAGCAGTCGACAATCCGGGGAGCTGTTTTTT
CASSRQSGELFF
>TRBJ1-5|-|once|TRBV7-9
TGTGCCAGCAGCTCGTCGTCGGCAGCGGACAATCAGCCCCAGCATTTT
CASSSSSAADNQPQHF
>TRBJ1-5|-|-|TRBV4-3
TGCGCCAGCAGCCAAGATCGGTCCCTCTTGCCCCAGCATTTT
CASSQDRSLLPQHF
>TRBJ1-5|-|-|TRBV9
TGTGCCAGCAGCGTAGCGGCAGGGTGGGATCAGCCCCAGCATTTT
CASSVAAGWDQPQHF
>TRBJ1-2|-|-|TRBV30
TGTGCCGGAAGGTCAGAGGAACGGGGGCCCTATGGCTACACCTTC
CAGRSEERGPYGYTF
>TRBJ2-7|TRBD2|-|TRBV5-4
TGTGCCAGCAGCTTGGGAGTAGCGGGAGGCGAGCAGTACTTC
CASSLGVAGGEQYF
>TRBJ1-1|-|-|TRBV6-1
TGTGCCAGCAGTGAAAAACGCTGGGGCGACACTGAAGCTTTCTTT
CASSEKRWGDTEAFF
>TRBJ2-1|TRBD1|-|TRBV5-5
TGTGCCAGCAGTTACAGGGGTGGGGTCCCCTACAATGAGCAGTTCTTC
CASSYRGGVPYNEQFF
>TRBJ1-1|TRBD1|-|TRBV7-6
TGTGCCAGCGGACAGGCCGGAACTGAAGCTTTCTTT
CASGQAGTEAFF
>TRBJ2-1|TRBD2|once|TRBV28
TGTGCCAGCAGTTCCCGACTAGCGGGCCTCTCCTACAATGAGCAGTTCTTC
CASSSRLAGLSYNEQFF
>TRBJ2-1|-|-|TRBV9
TGTGCCAGCAGCGTTGAGGCAGGGGCCTACAATGAGCAGTTCTTC
CASSVEAGAYNEQFF